Listed below are T cell receptor beta chains from one sample, sequenced in a study of cytomegalovirus exposure and HLA in healthy donors. Libraries were prepared by immunoSEQ multiplex PCR; TCRdb keeps only in-frame clonotypes and omits some of them. Its listing shows 85,000 or so clones. The sequenced sample consisted of PBMCs. Every receptor here comes from a woman aged 30 to 39 in good health and CMV-seronegative. Each CDR3 is given with its conserved first and last residue. The D gene is left open where the match is weak.

j_gene	len	d_gene	v_gene	CDR3aa	CDR3nt
TRBJ1-2	15	-	TRBV4-1	CASSQRGGGGYGYTF	TGCGCCAGCAGCCAAAGGGGGGGCGGAGGCTATGGCTACACCTTC
TRBJ1-1	16	-	TRBV30	CAWSVWGTQANTEAFF	TGTGCCTGGAGTGTATGGGGAACACAGGCGAACACTGAAGCTTTCTTT
TRBJ1-2	14	-	TRBV30	CAWSLPGRGYGYTF	TGTGCCTGGAGCCTCCCGGGCAGGGGCTATGGCTACACCTTC
TRBJ1-4	14	TRBD1	TRBV18	CASSTGGTNEKLFF	TGTGCCAGCTCGACAGGGGGGACTAATGAAAAACTGTTTTTT
TRBJ2-7	14	TRBD2	TRBV6-5	CASSTAGGRGKQYF	TGTGCCAGCAGTACCGCGGGAGGCCGGGGCAAGCAGTACTTC
TRBJ2-3	16	TRBD2	TRBV19	CASSIGRLAGEDTQYF	TGTGCCAGTAGTATAGGGCGACTAGCGGGGGAAGATACGCAGTATTTT
TRBJ2-5	16	TRBD1	TRBV25-1	CASSELGQGESETQYF	TGTGCCAGCAGTGAGCTCGGACAGGGGGAATCGGAGACCCAGTACTTC
TRBJ1-1	15	-	TRBV5-6	CASSLGGGRNTEAFF	TGTGCCAGCAGCTTGGGGGGGGGCAGGAACACTGAAGCTTTCTTT
TRBJ2-5	15	-	TRBV7-2	CASSLGQSRGETQYF	TGTGCCAGCAGCTTAGGACAGTCACGAGGAGAGACCCAGTACTTC
TRBJ1-2	16	TRBD1	TRBV4-1	CASTPGQQSFNYGYTF	TGCGCCAGCACCCCGGGACAGCAATCATTTAACTATGGCTACACCTTC
TRBJ1-5	14	-	TRBV6-1	CASSGGYSNQPQHF	TGTGCCAGCAGTGGGGGCTATAGCAATCAGCCCCAGCATTTT
TRBJ1-2	13	TRBD1	TRBV15	CATSRDGTGRYTF	TGTGCCACCAGCAGGGACGGGACAGGGCGCTACACCTTC
TRBJ2-2	19	TRBD1	TRBV4-1	CASSQDKDSGQGATGELFF	TGCGCCAGCAGCCAAGATAAAGACTCGGGGCAGGGGGCCACCGGGGAGCTGTTTTTT
TRBJ2-3	13	-	TRBV27	CASSPSLPDTQYF	TGTGCCAGCAGCCCCTCTCTCCCAGATACGCAGTATTTT
TRBJ1-1	13	-	TRBV18	CASSPLESTEAFF	TGTGCCAGCTCACCACTGGAGAGTACTGAAGCTTTCTTT
TRBJ2-7	12	-	TRBV6-1	CASKQGGYEQYF	TGTGCCAGCAAACAGGGGGGGTACGAGCAGTACTTC
TRBJ1-6	15	-	TRBV27	CASSLSRAGNSPLHF	TGTGCCAGCAGTTTATCGAGGGCGGGGAATTCACCCCTCCACTTT
TRBJ2-5	13	-	TRBV18	CASSGQYQETQYF	TGTGCCAGCTCGGGGCAGTACCAAGAGACCCAGTACTTC
TRBJ1-1	13	TRBD1	TRBV6-1	CASGRQGDAEAFF	TGTGCCAGCGGAAGACAGGGTGATGCTGAAGCTTTCTTT
TRBJ1-2	14	-	TRBV29-1	CSVLGGARGDGYTF	TGCAGCGTCCTAGGGGGGGCAAGGGGTGATGGCTACACCTTC
TRBJ2-3	15	-	TRBV29-1	CSVGPRVGREDTQYF	TGCAGCGTTGGCCCCCGGGTGGGGCGCGAAGATACGCAGTATTTT
TRBJ2-2	15	-	TRBV7-9	CASSFDRMVGGELFF	TGTGCCAGCAGCTTCGACAGAATGGTTGGAGGGGAGCTGTTTTTT
TRBJ1-1	12	-	TRBV30	CALGREGTEAFF	TGTGCCCTGGGGCGGGAGGGCACTGAAGCTTTCTTT
TRBJ2-7	11	-	TRBV6-5	CASGDGYEQYF	TGTGCCAGTGGAGACGGCTACGAGCAGTACTTC
TRBJ1-2	14	-	TRBV6-1	CASRWDTSNYGYTF	TGTGCCAGCAGGTGGGACACATCTAACTATGGCTACACCTTC
TRBJ1-1	15	-	TRBV4-1	CASSQGVGSRTEAFF	TGCGCCAGCAGCCAAGGGGTCGGTTCGAGGACTGAAGCTTTCTTT
TRBJ2-6	17	-	TRBV5-1	CASGLLGGRSGANVLTF	TGCGCCAGCGGTCTGTTGGGGGGAAGGTCTGGGGCCAACGTCCTGACTTTC